What follows describes a single T cell receptor (beta chain). Its antigen is not identified. These data come from a study of cytomegalovirus exposure and HLA in healthy donors. The V gene's germline CDR1 is LNHDA and CDR2 SQIVND (reference sequence). The CDR3 is 19 residues long. Trimming removed 3 bases from V and 8 bases from J; junction bases left unmatched: 24. Study-wide points: TCR beta chains associated with HLA were, in a later analysis, more clonally expanded than equally common others. Further analysis was carried out later, and it showed several of the most significant clusters appearing linked to common viral pathogens. The records held CMV serostatus as the only immune exposure information.

Researchers ran the PCR with 60 Vbeta and 13 Jbeta primers. The assay was immunoSEQ multiplex PCR, and TCRdb's table has in-frame clones only and misses some. The profile covers over 70,000 clones, with about 77% appearing a single time and around 2.6% taken by the ten largest. This chain links TRBV19 with TRBJ1-2; 7 nucleotides align to TRBD1. The TCR was taken from a male donor in good health and CMV-seropositive. Sequenced input: PBMCs. The CDR3 protein is CASSIPPVVVDRLMRGYTF. CDR3 DNA sequence: TGTGCCAGTAGTATCCCCCCCGTGGTCGTGGACAGGCTCATGAGGGGCTACACCTTC. The full variable domain, in which reference TRBV19 and TRBJ1-2 provide the parts outside the CDR3, is DGGITQSPKYLFRKEGQNVTLSCEQNLNHDAMYWYRQDPGQGLRLIYYSQIVNDFQKGDIAEGYSVSREKKESFPLTVTSAQKNPTAFYLCASSIPPVVVDRLMRGYTFGSGTRLTVV.